One and the same sample provided the 16 T cell receptor beta chains below, sequenced in a study of human CD8 memory T cell subsets. Investigators built TCR beta libraries using UMI-labeled 5' RACE. TCRdb derives one entry per CDR3 protein from the 5' RACE reads, leaving out DNA. The sample data list about 5,500 distinct CDR3 sequences. Sequencing used CD8+ T cells from PBMCs. The receptors here all came from a human donor in good health.

This sequence joins TRBV18 and TRBJ1-1; the TCRdb D gene call, TRBD1, has no DNA to confirm it. Germline CDR1 and CDR2: KGHSH and LQKENI. This CDR3 contains 13 residues. CDR3 sequence: CASTGQGATEAFF.

The J gene is TRBJ2-1, the V gene TRBV5-1. The CDR3 runs to 13 residues. Per germline, CDR1 SGHRS and CDR2 YFSETQ. The CDR3 is CASTSDSYNEQFF.

By frequency, this clonotype is medium-sized. The rearrangement uses TRBV4-3 and TRBJ1-1; TCRdb's D call, TRBD1, is unchecked because there is no DNA. Germline lookup yields CDR1 LGHNA and CDR2 YSLEER. This CDR3 region has 13 residues. The CDR3 here is CASSPYGGTEAFF.

Frequency places this clonotype as medium-sized. This chain uses TRBV28 with TRBJ2-1; the D gene TCRdb calls, TRBD2, cannot be checked with no DNA. The CDR3 has 16 amino acids. Germline V gene lookup returns CDR1 MDHEN and CDR2 SYDVKM. CDR3 in amino acids: CASSLDETSGRNEQFF.

The rearrangement uses TRBV12-3 or TRBV12-4 and TRBJ1-1. The CDR3 extends over 13 amino acids. The CDR3 region is CASSPIVGAEAFF.

By frequency, this clonotype is medium-sized (0.01 to 0.1%). The chain recombines TRBV30 with TRBJ2-3; checking the TCRdb D call of TRBD1 is not possible without DNA. The CDR3 is 13 residues long. CDR1 is GTSNPN, CDR2 SVGIG, per germline (reference sequence). CDR3 loop: CACPGQGAGTQYF.

The rearrangement joins TRBV21-1 to TRBJ2-5. TRBV21-1 is tagged as a pseudogene. CDR3 size: 13 residues. The CDR3 reads CASSKRDPETQYF.

This clonotype is medium-sized by frequency. The chain combines TRBV2 with TRBJ2-2; TCRdb designates TRBD1, a call that cannot be tested without DNA. Germline V gene sequence: CDR1 SNHLY, CDR2 FYNNEI. The CDR3 spans 15 residues. CDR3: CASRLGHMNTGELFF.

V gene TRBV5-1 combines with J gene TRBJ2-7. The germline gives CDR1 SGHRS, CDR2 YFSETQ. This CDR3 spans 11 amino acids. The CDR3 sequence: CASSLGGEQYF.

This clonotype is classed as medium-sized by frequency. The chain carries TRBV20-1 and TRBJ2-1; TCRdb designates TRBD2, a call that cannot be tested without DNA. Germline V gene sequence: CDR1 DFQATT, CDR2 SNEGSKA (reference sequence). CDR3 size: 15 residues. The CDR3 loop is CSARGTSGDINEQFF.

This clonotype shows up as medium-sized (0.01 to 0.1%) by frequency. V gene TRBV20-1 combines with J gene TRBJ1-3; TCRdb's D gene call, TRBD1, goes unchecked for lack of DNA. Germline V lookup: CDR1 DFQATT, CDR2 SNEGSKA (reference sequence). The length of the CDR3 is 14 residues. The CDR3 loop reads CSARSTGARNTIYF.

This clonotype counts as medium-sized by frequency. V and J are TRBV20-1 and TRBJ1-1; TCRdb picks TRBD1, but there is no DNA to check that call. Looked up from germline, CDR1 is DFQATT and CDR2 is SNEGSKA (reference sequence). The CDR3 extends over 13 amino acids. The CDR3 reads CSATTGINTEAFF.

J is TRBJ2-5 and V is TRBV25-1; no DNA is available, so the TRBD2 call from TCRdb remains unchecked. Germline V lookup: CDR1 MGHDK, CDR2 SYGVNS. The CDR3 spans 16 residues. CDR3 amino acids: CASTPIERGGRETQYF.

This chain joins TRBV5-1 and TRBJ2-1. This CDR3 comprises 13 residues. The germline gives CDR1 SGHRS, CDR2 YFSETQ. This CDR3 reads CASSLELYNEQFF.

J is TRBJ2-7 and V is TRBV20-1; TCRdb proposes TRBD2, but this gene call is untestable without DNA. The CDR3 spans 14 residues. CDR1 and CDR2 from the germline V gene are DFQATT and SNEGSKA (reference sequence). CDR3 loop: CSALLAGETYEQYF.

The V and J genes are TRBV28 and TRBJ1-4. CDR1 and CDR2 from the germline V gene are MDHEN and SYDVKM. CDR3 length: 15 residues. The CDR3 protein is CASRSLRTDNEKLFF. Variable domain in full (rest from reference TRBV28 and TRBJ1-4): DVKVTQSSRYLVKRTGEKVFLECVQDMDHENMFWYRQDPGLGLRLIYFSYDVKMKEKGDIPEGYSVSREKKERFSLILESASTNQTSMYLCASRSLRTDNEKLFFGSGTQLSVL.